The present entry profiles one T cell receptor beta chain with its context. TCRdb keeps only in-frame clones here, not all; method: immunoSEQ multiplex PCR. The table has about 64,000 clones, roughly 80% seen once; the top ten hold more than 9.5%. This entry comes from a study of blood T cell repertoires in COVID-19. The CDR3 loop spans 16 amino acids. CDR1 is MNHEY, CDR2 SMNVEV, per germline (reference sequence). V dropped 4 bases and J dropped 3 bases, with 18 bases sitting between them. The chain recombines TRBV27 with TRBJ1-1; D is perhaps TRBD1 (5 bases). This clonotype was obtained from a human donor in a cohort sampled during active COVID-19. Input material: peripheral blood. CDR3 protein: CASSSSFGGGDTEAFF. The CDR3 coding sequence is TGTGCCAGCAGTTCCTCGTTCGGGGGTGGGGACACTGAAGCTTTCTTT.